Presented here are 27 T cell receptor beta chains from one specimen sequenced in a study of blood T cell repertoires in COVID-19. Repertoires were generated with immunoSEQ multiplex PCR, while TCRdb's copy carries only in-frame clones and drops some. Among around 300,000 clones, 70% to 90% were seen once, and the ten largest hold approximately 3.8%. Source material: peripheral blood. Source of these receptors: a woman aged 45-60 years with active or convalescent COVID-19.

The genes are TRBV3-1 (or the pseudogene TRBV3-2) and TRBJ2-1, with 7 bases that match TRBD2. The CDR3 totals 15 residues. The V and J ends lost 1 base and 6 bases, in that order; junction bases with no gene match: 6. Germline loops: CDR1 LGHDT, CDR2 YNNKEL (reference sequence). The CDR3 DNA is TGTGCCAGCAGCCAAGGTGCGGGAGCGGGCAATGAGCAGTTCTTC. Its translation is CASSQGAGAGNEQFF.

The V gene is TRBV5-1, the J gene TRBJ2-7; 7 bases map to TRBD2. The CDR3 covers 15 residues. J lost 0 bases, V lost 4 bases, and 7 bases had no gene match. Germline values: CDR1 SGHRS, CDR2 YFSETQ. The chain's CDR3 is CASSPGRISSYEQYF. The CDR3 DNA follows: TGCGCCAGCAGCCCCGGGAGGATTAGCTCCTACGAGCAGTACTTC.

The J gene is TRBJ2-6, the V gene TRBV19; 7 bases are a match to TRBD2. The germline gives CDR1 LNHDA, CDR2 SQIVND (reference sequence). This CDR3 has 13 amino acids. Trimming removed 10 bases from V and 2 bases from J; junction bases left unmatched: 2. The CDR3 DNA reads as TGTGCCATCGGACTAGCTGGGGCCAACGTCCTGACTTTC. Amino acids: CAIGLAGANVLTF.

The chain carries TRBV7-9 and TRBJ2-3; D is uncertain. The CDR3 runs to 17 residues. The germline gives CDR1 SEHNR, CDR2 FQNEAQ (reference sequence). Trimming took 0 bases from V and 0 from J, leaving 13 bases between them. CDR3: CASSLAGRGHSTDTQYF. In nucleotides, the CDR3 is TGTGCCAGCAGCTTAGCAGGAAGAGGCCATAGCACAGATACGCAGTATTTT.

V usage is TRBV6-5 and J usage is TRBJ1-3; D ambiguous. CDR3 length: 15 residues. CDR1 is MNHEY, CDR2 SVGAGI, per germline. The V and J ends lost 6 bases and 2 bases respectively, with 14 bases between them. The CDR3 sequence is CASRLTGSAGNTIYF. The CDR3 DNA follows: TGTGCCAGCAGGCTCACTGGTTCGGCTGGAAACACCATATATTTT.

This clone has only one observation. V and J are TRBV29-1 and TRBJ2-2, with 10 bases fitting TRBD1. Germline assignment: CDR1 SQVTM and CDR2 ANQGSEA. The length of the CDR3 is 13 residues. The chain's CDR3 is CRGDRGLTGELFF. CDR3 DNA sequence: TGCAGGGGGGACAGGGGTCTCACCGGGGAGCTGTTTTTT.

The V gene is TRBV7-8, the J gene TRBJ1-1; 10 positions agree with TRBD1. The V gene end was trimmed by 5 bases and the J gene end by 4 bases; junction bases not matched to a gene: 4. Germline V gene lookup returns CDR1 SGHVS and CDR2 FQNEAQ. This CDR3 is 14 amino acids long. CDR3 loop: CASSPDRGRTEAFF. CDR3 nucleotides: TGTGCCAGCAGCCCCGACAGGGGGCGCACTGAAGCTTTCTTT.

The rearrangement uses TRBV19 and TRBJ1-6, with 9 bases aligning to TRBD1. The CDR3 runs 17 residues. Germline-derived CDR1 and CDR2 are LNHDA and SQIVND (reference sequence). Trimming at V came to 3 bases and at J to 5 bases, leaving 8 bases not matched to a gene. CDR3 loop: CASSIPQGASNNSPLHF. CDR3 in DNA: TGTGCCAGTAGTATTCCACAGGGGGCAAGCAATAATTCACCCCTCCACTTT.

CDR3 amino acids: CASSLGGRGSGELFF. The DNA for the CDR3 is TGTGCCAGCAGCTTAGGAGGGAGGGGGTCCGGGGAGCTGTTTTTT. The genes are TRBV11-2 and TRBJ2-2, with a tentative D call TRBD2 (7 bases). The V and J ends lost 1 base and 6 bases respectively, with 12 bases between them. This CDR3 region has 15 residues. Germline V lookup: CDR1 SGHAT, CDR2 FQNNGV.

The chain employs TRBV11-2 and TRBJ2-2; D uncertain. CDR3 size: 15 residues. Trimming left V 0 bases short and J 1 base short, with 6 bases between. Germline V gene lookup returns CDR1 SGHAT and CDR2 FQNNGV. The CDR3 nucleotides read TGTGCCAGCAGCTTAGATCACTGGAACACCGGGGAGCTGTTTTTT. It yields the protein CASSLDHWNTGELFF.

This clone has more than one count but fewer than ten. V is TRBV5-6 and J is TRBJ2-2; D not resolved. Germline CDR1 is SGHDT and CDR2 is YYEEEE. This CDR3 is built from 13 residues. Trimming left V 4 bases short and J 5 bases short, with 9 bases between. The CDR3 spells CASSRVTTGELFF. The CDR3 DNA is TGTGCCAGCAGCCGAGTTACTACCGGGGAGCTGTTTTTT.

J is TRBJ2-3 and V is TRBV28; D is uncertain. Germline V gene sequence: CDR1 MDHEN, CDR2 SYDVKM. Trimming removed 8 bases at V and 2 bases at J, with 14 bases between. This CDR3 has 14 amino acids. This chain's CDR3 is CASLKLFPTDTQYF. The CDR3 DNA is TGTGCCAGCCTAAAATTATTCCCCACAGATACGCAGTATTTT.

Only a few counts were recorded for this clone. J is TRBJ2-3 and V is TRBV12-5; 14 bases fit TRBD2. The V gene's germline CDR1 is LGHNT and CDR2 FRNRAP. The V and J ends lost 5 bases and 3 bases, in that order; junction bases with no gene match: 4. The CDR3 runs to 16 residues. The CDR3 loop is CASGPGTSGRTDTQYF. CDR3 bases: TGTGCTAGTGGTCCAGGGACTAGCGGGAGAACAGATACGCAGTATTTT.

J is TRBJ1-2 and V is TRBV5-6; D is undetermined. This CDR3 has 13 amino acids. CDR1 and CDR2 (germline): SGHDT, YYEEEE. V dropped 2 bases and J dropped 2 bases, with 7 bases sitting between them. The CDR3 sequence: CASSFSGNYGYTF. The CDR3 nucleotides read TGTGCCAGCAGCTTTTCGGGAAACTATGGCTACACCTTC.

V and J are TRBV9 and TRBJ1-2, with D possibly TRBD1 on 5 matching bases. The CDR3 loop spans 15 amino acids. Germline V gene sequence: CDR1 SGDLS, CDR2 YYNGEE. The ends were cut back, 4 bases at V and 3 bases at J, with 16 bases in the middle. CDR3 nucleotide sequence: TGTGCCAGCAGCCCCGAGGGCGGGGGTGACTATGGCTACACCTTC. Translating gives CASSPEGGGDYGYTF. Variable domain in full (rest from reference TRBV9 and TRBJ1-2): DSGVTQTPKHLITATGQRVTLRCSPRSGDLSVYWYQQSLDQGLQFLIQYYNGEERAKGNILERFSAQQFPDLHSELNLSSLELGDSALYFCASSPEGGGDYGYTFGSGTRLTVV.

The chain links TRBV2 to TRBJ2-2; 10 bases are shared with TRBD2. This CDR3 is 15 amino acids long. The junction had 4 bases not matched to a gene; V was cut back by 6 bases and J by 3 bases. The V gene's germline CDR1 is SNHLY and CDR2 FYNNEI. CDR3 sequence reads: CASSIAGGYTGELFF. CDR3 in DNA: TGTGCCAGCAGCATAGCGGGAGGTTACACCGGGGAGCTGTTTTTT.

V and J are TRBV18 and TRBJ2-5, with 12 positions matching TRBD2. The germline gives CDR1 KGHSH, CDR2 LQKENI. This CDR3 comprises 17 residues. The trim removed 2 bases at V and 4 bases at J, leaving 8 bases unmatched. The CDR3 protein is CASSPSQPGLAGETQYF. CDR3 sequence (DNA): TGTGCCAGCTCACCATCACAACCGGGACTAGCGGGAGAGACCCAGTACTTC.

This clone was seen just once. J is TRBJ1-2 and V is TRBV5-3; D may be TRBD1 (5 bases). TRBV5-3 is reported as an ORF; its role is uncertain. The ends were cut back, 1 base at V and 4 bases at J, with 11 bases in the middle. The CDR3 length is 14 residues. DNA for the CDR3: TGTGCCAGAAGCTTGACAGGCAGTCCCTATGGCTACACCTTC. It codes for CARSLTGSPYGYTF.

The rearrangement uses TRBV6-5 and TRBJ2-7; tentatively, D is TRBD2 (6 bases). Per germline, CDR1 MNHEY and CDR2 SVGAGI. Trimming left V 0 bases short and J 4 bases short, with 10 bases between. CDR3 length: 14 amino acids. CDR3 region: CASSYSPGRYEQYF. DNA of the CDR3: TGTGCCAGCAGTTACTCGCCAGGGAGGTACGAGCAGTACTTC.

The chain links TRBV12-3 or TRBV12-4 to TRBJ2-3, with unresolved D. The CDR3 spans 13 residues. V dropped 3 bases and J dropped 1 base, with 5 bases sitting between them. CDR3 region: CASSLAGTDTQYF. CDR3 bases: TGTGCCAGCAGTTTGGCCGGCACAGATACGCAGTATTTT.

This rearrangement joins TRBV4-1 to TRBJ1-5; the match to TRBD1 covers 8 bases. The trim removed 1 base at V and 4 bases at J, leaving 9 bases unmatched. The CDR3 totals 17 residues. Germline V gene lookup returns CDR1 MGHRA and CDR2 YSYEKL. CDR3 nucleotide sequence: TGCGCCAGCAGCCAAGGTGGCAGGGGGCAGTGGAATCAGCCCCAGCATTTT. Its protein is CASSQGGRGQWNQPQHF.

The chain has TRBV9 and TRBJ1-1, with D uncertain. In germline, CDR1 is SGDLS, CDR2 YYNGEE. This CDR3 spans 14 amino acids. Trimming pared 0 bases from V and 4 bases from J, leaving 10 bases between. The CDR3 protein is CASSVAGAATEAFF. The DNA for the CDR3 is TGTGCCAGCAGCGTAGCCGGAGCGGCCACTGAAGCTTTCTTT.

V and J are TRBV7-9 and TRBJ1-3; D is unresolved. This CDR3 has 14 residues. V was shortened by 2 bases and J by 2 bases, with 7 bases between the two germline ends. Germline CDR1 and CDR2: SEHNR and FQNEAQ (reference sequence). CDR3 in DNA: TGTGCCAGCAGCTTATCCGGGGCTGGAAACACCATATATTTT. The encoded protein is CASSLSGAGNTIYF.

Here the CDR3 reads CASSEYGRGRDTQYF. In DNA, the CDR3 is TGTGCCAGCAGTGAATACGGGAGGGGCCGGGATACGCAGTATTTT. The chain recombines TRBV6-1 with TRBJ2-3, with 8 bases that match TRBD2. The CDR3 length is 15 residues. In germline, CDR1 is MNHNS, CDR2 SASEGT. Trimming removed 2 bases from V and 6 bases from J; junction bases left unmatched: 7.

The chain has TRBV7-2 and TRBJ1-5; D is ambiguous. The V end was cut by 1 base, the J end by 2 bases, with 9 bases between. Germline lookup yields CDR1 SGHTA and CDR2 FQGNSA. The CDR3 runs to 15 residues. The CDR3 DNA sequence: TGTGCCAGCAGCTTAGACGGAGGAGGCAATCAGCCCCAGCATTTT. As protein: CASSLDGGGNQPQHF.

The gene calls are TRBV19 and TRBJ1-2; unclear D gene. Germline V gene data show CDR1 as LNHDA and CDR2 as SQIVND (reference sequence). V gave up 5 bases and J gave up 5 bases, with 15 bases separating them. CDR3 length: 14 residues. CDR3 coding DNA: TGTGCCAGTAGTTTTCCCTCCCGCGGGTATGGCTACACCTTC. It is translated as CASSFPSRGYGYTF.

This clone was observed a single time. This rearrangement joins TRBV21-1 to TRBJ1-1; the table's D call, TRBD1, was not checked against the DNA. TRBV21-1 is tagged as a pseudogene. The CDR3 is 15 residues long. Written as DNA, the CDR3 is TGTGCCAGCAGCATGGGGACAGAACTGAACACTGAAGCTTTCTTT. Translating gives CASSMGTELNTEAFF.